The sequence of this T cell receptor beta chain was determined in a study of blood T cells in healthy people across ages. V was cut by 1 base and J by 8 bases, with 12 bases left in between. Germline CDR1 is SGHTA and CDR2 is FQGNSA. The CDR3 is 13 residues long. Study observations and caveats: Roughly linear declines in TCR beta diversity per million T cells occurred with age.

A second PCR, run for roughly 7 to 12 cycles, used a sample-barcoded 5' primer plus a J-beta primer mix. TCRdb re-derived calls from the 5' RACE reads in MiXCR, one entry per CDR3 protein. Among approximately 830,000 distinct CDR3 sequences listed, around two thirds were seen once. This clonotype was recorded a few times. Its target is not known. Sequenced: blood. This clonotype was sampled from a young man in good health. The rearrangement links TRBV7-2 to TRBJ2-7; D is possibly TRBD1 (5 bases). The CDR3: CASSLVGDNKQYF. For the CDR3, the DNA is TGTGCCAGCAGCTTAGTAGGGGATAACAAGCAGTACTTC.